The clone carrying this T cell receptor beta chain was counted a few times. No antigen is known for it. The time point: healthy volunteer bleed at 2 weeks. The study extracted total RNA from unfractionated whole blood. This entry belongs to a study of human T cells and chemical hapten exposure. Background on the study: TCR yields per sample varied mostly from small pooled library volume differences.

Trimming took 5 bases from V and 5 from J; bases not matched to a gene: 6. This CDR3 has 15 residues. Germline CDR1 is SGHTA and CDR2 is FQGNSA. Study outcomes and limitations: No change in TCRs above 1 in 1000 frequency was produced by DPC sensitization.

Unique molecular identifiers were linked by the library to individual cDNA molecules. Original methodology: TCR counts had a median of approximately 87,000 per sample and spanned about 23,224 to 690,600. One entry per CDR3 protein, called by TCRdb with MiXCR from the RACE reads. The V and J calls come from TCRdb's annotation, not from the publication. The sample has 100,000 to 150,000 distinct CDR3 sequences; around 8.2% are singletons. Sequenced material: whole blood. The sequence was obtained from a male donor in good health. Some clones in this sample may be carry-over from other donors' samples. The chain is built from TRBV7-2 and TRBJ1-5, with 10 bases matching TRBD1. The CDR3 DNA is TGTGCCAGCAGCAAGGGACAGGGGATTTATCAGCCCCAGCATTTT. Amino acids: CASSKGQGIYQPQHF.